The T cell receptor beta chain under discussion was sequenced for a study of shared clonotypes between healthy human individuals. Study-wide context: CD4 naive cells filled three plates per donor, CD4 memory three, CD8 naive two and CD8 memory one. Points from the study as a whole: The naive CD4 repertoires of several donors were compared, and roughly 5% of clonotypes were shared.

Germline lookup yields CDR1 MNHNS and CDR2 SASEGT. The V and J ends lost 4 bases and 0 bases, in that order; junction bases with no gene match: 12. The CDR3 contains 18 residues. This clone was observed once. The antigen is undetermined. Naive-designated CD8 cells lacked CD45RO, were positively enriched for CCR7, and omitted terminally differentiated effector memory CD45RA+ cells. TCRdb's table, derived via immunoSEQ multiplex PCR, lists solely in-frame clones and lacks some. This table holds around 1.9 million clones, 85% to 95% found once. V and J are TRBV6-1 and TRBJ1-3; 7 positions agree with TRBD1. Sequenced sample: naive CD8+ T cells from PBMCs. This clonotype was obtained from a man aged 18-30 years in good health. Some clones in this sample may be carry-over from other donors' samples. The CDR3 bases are TGTGCCAGCAGTGCATTTCCGGGACAGACTCTCTCTGGAAACACCATATATTTT. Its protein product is CASSAFPGQTLSGNTIYF.